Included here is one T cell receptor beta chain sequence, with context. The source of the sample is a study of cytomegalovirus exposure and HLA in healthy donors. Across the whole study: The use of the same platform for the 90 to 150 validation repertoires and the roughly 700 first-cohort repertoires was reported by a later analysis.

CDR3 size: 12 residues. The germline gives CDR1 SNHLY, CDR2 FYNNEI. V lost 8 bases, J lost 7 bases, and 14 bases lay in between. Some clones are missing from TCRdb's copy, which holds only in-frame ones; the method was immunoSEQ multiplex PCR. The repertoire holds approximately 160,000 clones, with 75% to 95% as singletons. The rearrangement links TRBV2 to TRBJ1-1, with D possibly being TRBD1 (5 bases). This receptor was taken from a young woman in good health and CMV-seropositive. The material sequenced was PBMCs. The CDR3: CASQAGPGEAFF. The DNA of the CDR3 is TGTGCCAGCCAGGCGGGGCCGGGTGAAGCTTTCTTT.